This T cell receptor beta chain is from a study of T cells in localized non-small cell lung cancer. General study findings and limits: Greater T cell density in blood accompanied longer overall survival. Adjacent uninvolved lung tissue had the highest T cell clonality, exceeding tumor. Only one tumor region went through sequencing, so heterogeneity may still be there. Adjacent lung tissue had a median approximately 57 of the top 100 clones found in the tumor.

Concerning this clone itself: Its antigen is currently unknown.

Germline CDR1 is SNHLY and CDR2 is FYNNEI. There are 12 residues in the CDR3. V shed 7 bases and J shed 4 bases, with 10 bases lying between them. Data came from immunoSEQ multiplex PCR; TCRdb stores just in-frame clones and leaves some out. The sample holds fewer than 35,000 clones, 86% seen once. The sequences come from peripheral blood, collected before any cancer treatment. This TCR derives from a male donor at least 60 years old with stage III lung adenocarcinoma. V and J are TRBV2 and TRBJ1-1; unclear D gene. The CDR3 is CASTSDATEAFF. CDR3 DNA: TGTGCCAGCACCTCTGATGCCACTGAAGCTTTCTTT.